Sequencing of this TCR beta chain was carried out in a study of shared clonotypes between healthy human individuals. CDR1 SEHNR and CDR2 FQNEAQ come from the germline V gene (reference sequence). The CDR3 has 14 amino acids. V shed 4 bases and J shed 0 bases, with 10 bases lying between them. Over several immunoSEQ plates, each subset's genomic DNA was distributed in even portions. Authors' processing steps: ImmunoSEQ output held junction-only sequences without quality scores, so filtering differed. TCRdb keeps only in-frame clones here, not all; method: immunoSEQ multiplex PCR. V and J calls and clone size come straight from that table; D and trimming were deduced from the DNA. The repertoire has nearly 2 million clones, about 94% of them found once; the top ten carry 0.9% to 1.5%. Terminally differentiated effector memory CD45RA+ cells were excluded by CCR7 positive selection of CD45RO-negative cells.

This clonotype originated in a man in his late teens or twenties in good health. The chain has TRBV7-9 and TRBJ2-7; D may be TRBD1 (5 bases). Material for sequencing was naive CD8+ T cells sorted from blood. CDR3 loop: CASSSQDTSYEQYF. DNA for the CDR3: TGTGCCAGCAGCTCTCAGGACACCTCCTACGAGCAGTACTTC.